Sequencing of this T cell receptor beta chain was carried out in a study of cytomegalovirus exposure and HLA in healthy donors. Researchers ran the PCR with 60 Vbeta and 13 Jbeta primers. Sequencing was performed with immunoSEQ multiplex PCR; in TCRdb, only in-frame clones are kept and a portion is missing. The data contain more than 20,000 clones, roughly 80% of them seen just once; the ten biggest clones take up roughly 6.8%. Sampled while nominally healthy, donors likely had unrecorded immune exposures. The clonotype was recovered from a man aged 55-75 years in good health and CMV-seronegative. Sequenced material: PBMCs.

The CDR3 bases are TGCGCCAGCAGCCAATCTTCCGGGGGTGTGGCCGAGCAGTACTTC. This translates into CASSQSSGGVAEQYF. The chain recombines TRBV4-1 with TRBJ2-7, with D possibly being TRBD2 (6 bases). CDR3 length equals 15 residues. Trimming pared 2 bases from V and 6 bases from J, leaving 17 bases between. Looked up from germline, CDR1 is MGHRA and CDR2 is YSYEKL.